These T cell receptor beta chains were read from a single sample in a study of T-cell memory formation after mild COVID-19. One entry per CDR3 protein, called by TCRdb with MiXCR from the 5' RACE reads. This sample has more than 150,000 distinct CDR3 sequences, with about 20% found just once. Material: PBMCs or a T cell subset sorted from them (not recorded which). The receptors come from an adult woman who had mild COVID-19 (a few samples of this study predate the infection). Cell type and time point are not known. Both conserved end residues are part of each CDR3. D genes are given only for firm matches. Not every row has a clone size; where given, it reads once, few, many or a size class.

clone size	V gene	J gene	D gene	CDR3 DNA	CDR3 protein
-	TRBV4-2	TRBJ2-7	TRBD2	TGTGCCAGCAGCCAAAATGCGGGACTAGCGGGGGCCTACGAGCAGTACTTC	CASSQNAGLAGAYEQYF
few	TRBV4-3	TRBJ1-4	-	TGCGCCAGCAGCGAGAAACAGGGCTTTGGTAATGAAAAACTGTTTTTT	CASSEKQGFGNEKLFF
few	TRBV7-9	TRBJ1-1	-	TGTGCCAGCATGGATGCGAACACTGAAGCTTTCTTT	CASMDANTEAFF
-	TRBV7-9	TRBJ2-2	TRBD1	TGTGCCAGCAGCGAACCGGGACAGGGGACCGGGGAGCTGTTTTTT	CASSEPGQGTGELFF
-	TRBV7-3	TRBJ2-5	-	TGTGCCAGCAGCGACCCTACAGGGCCCGAGACCCAGTACTTC	CASSDPTGPETQYF
-	TRBV15	TRBJ2-7	-	TGTGCCACCAGCAGAGATAGGCTAGCGAACTACGAGCAGTACTTC	CATSRDRLANYEQYF
once	TRBV6-5	TRBJ1-2	TRBD1	TGTGCCAGCAGAAACCGGGACAGGGGGAACTATGGCTACACCTTC	CASRNRDRGNYGYTF
few	TRBV12-3/TRBV12-4	TRBJ2-7	TRBD2	TGTGCCAGCAGTTTCTCTAGCGGGAGGAACGAGCAGTACTTC	CASSFSSGRNEQYF
few	TRBV7-9	TRBJ2-7	-	TGTGCCAGCAGCTTAGCGAGCGACAGCGGCGCCACCTACGAGCAGTACTTC	CASSLASDSGATYEQYF
few	TRBV12-3/TRBV12-4	TRBJ1-1	-	TGTGCCAGCAGTTTCCACCCGGGGGGGACACCCGAAGCTTTCTTT	CASSFHPGGTPEAFF
-	TRBV24-1	TRBJ2-2	TRBD1	TGTGCCACCAGTGATTCGGGACAGGCCCCCGGGGAGCTGTTTTTT	CATSDSGQAPGELFF
-	TRBV27	TRBJ2-3	-	TGTGACAGCAGTTTGATAGGGGATACGCAGTATTTT	CDSSLIGDTQYF
few	TRBV19	TRBJ1-1	-	TGTGCCAGTAAGTTTGGAGGGTACACTGAAGCTTTCTTT	CASKFGGYTEAFF
many	TRBV12-3/TRBV12-4	TRBJ2-1	TRBD1	TGTGCCAGCAGTTTTGGGGGACAGCATATTACCAGCTACAATGAGCAGTTCTTC	CASSFGGQHITSYNEQFF
few	TRBV7-9	TRBJ1-4	-	TGTGCCAGCAGCCAAAGCGCCTCAACTAATGAAAAACTGTTTTTT	CASSQSASTNEKLFF
-	TRBV7-9	TRBJ1-4	-	TGTGCCAGCAGCTCCTCCGGGACTTCCGATGAAAAACTGTTTTTT	CASSSSGTSDEKLFF
many	TRBV5-1	TRBJ1-2	-	TGCGCCAGCAGCTTCAGTAGTAACTATGGCTACACCTTC	CASSFSSNYGYTF
few	TRBV7-9	TRBJ2-1	-	TGTGCCAGCAGCCCAAGGTTCTGGTCGGAGGTCCGCGCCAATGAGCAGTTCTTC	CASSPRFWSEVRANEQFF
few	TRBV7-6	TRBJ2-1	TRBD2	TGTGCCAGCAGCTTAGTCTCCCCTAGCGGGAGGGAAAATGAGCAGTTCTTC	CASSLVSPSGRENEQFF
few	TRBV7-6	TRBJ2-5	-	TGTGCCAGCAGCTCCGGGACGGCCTCAGGCACCCAGTACTTC	CASSSGTASGTQYF